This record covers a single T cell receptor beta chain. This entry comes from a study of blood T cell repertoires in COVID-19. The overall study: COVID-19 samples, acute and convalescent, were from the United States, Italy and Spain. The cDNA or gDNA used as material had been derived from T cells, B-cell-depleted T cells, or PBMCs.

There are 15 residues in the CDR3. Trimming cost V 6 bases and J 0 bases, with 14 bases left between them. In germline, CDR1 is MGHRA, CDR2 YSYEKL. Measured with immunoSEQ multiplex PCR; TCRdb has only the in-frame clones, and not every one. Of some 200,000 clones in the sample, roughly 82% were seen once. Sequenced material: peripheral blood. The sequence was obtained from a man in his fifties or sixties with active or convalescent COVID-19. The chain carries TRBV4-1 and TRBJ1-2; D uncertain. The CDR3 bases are TGCGCCAGCAGTCTGCAGGAACTCGCTAACTATGGCTACACCTTC. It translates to CASSLQELANYGYTF.